This TCR beta chain stems from a study of tumor-infiltrating lymphocytes in localized non-small cell lung cancer. Looking at the study overall: The cohort mixed smokers and never-smokers, several histologies, and some post-neoadjuvant-chemotherapy samples. Points from the study as a whole: Different pieces of the same tissue went to different assays, confounding technical variation with intratumor heterogeneity. No T-cell fraction difference was seen between IM1 and IM2 tumors. No link was found between tumor T-cell fraction and recurrence-free survival.

A remark on this clone: The antigen is unknown.

Some clones are missing from TCRdb's copy, which holds only in-frame ones; the method was immunoSEQ multiplex PCR. This repertoire shows 6,500 to 7,000 clones, around 70% found once; its top ten account for 12%. The sample taken for sequencing was lung tumor tissue. The receptor was isolated from a human donor with non-small cell lung cancer.

The CDR3 DNA reads TGTGCCAGCAGCCAAGCAGGGCAAGATACGCAGTATTTT. Its translation: CASSQAGQDTQYF. The rearrangement links TRBV4-2 to TRBJ2-3; possible D gene TRBD1, 5 bases. The CDR3 totals 13 residues. The germline CDR1 and CDR2 sequences are LGHNA and YNFKEQ. V lost 1 base and J lost 5, with 7 bases in between.